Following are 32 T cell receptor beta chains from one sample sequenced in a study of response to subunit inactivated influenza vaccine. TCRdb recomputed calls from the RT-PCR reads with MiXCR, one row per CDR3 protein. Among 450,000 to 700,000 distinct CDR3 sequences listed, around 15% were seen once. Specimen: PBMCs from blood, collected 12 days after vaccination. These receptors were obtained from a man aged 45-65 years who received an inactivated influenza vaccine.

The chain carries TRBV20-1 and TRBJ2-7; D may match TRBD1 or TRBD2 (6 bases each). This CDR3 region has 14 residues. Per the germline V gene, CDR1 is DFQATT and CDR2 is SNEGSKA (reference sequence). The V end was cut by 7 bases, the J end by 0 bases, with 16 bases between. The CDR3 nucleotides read TGCAGTGTTTCTTTGGGGGGCATCTCCTACGAGCAGTACTTC. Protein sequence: CSVSLGGISYEQYF.

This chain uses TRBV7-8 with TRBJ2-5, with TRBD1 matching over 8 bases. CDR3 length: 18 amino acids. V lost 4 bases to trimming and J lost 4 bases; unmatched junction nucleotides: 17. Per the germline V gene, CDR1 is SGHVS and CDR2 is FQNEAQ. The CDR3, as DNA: TGTGCCAGCAGCTCCGAAAAGCCTTGGGACAGGCGAAGAGAGACCCAGTACTTC. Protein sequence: CASSSEKPWDRRRETQYF.

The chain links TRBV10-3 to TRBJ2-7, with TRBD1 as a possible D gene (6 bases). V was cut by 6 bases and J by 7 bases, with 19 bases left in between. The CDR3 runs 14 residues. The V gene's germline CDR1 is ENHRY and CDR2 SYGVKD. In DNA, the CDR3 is TGTGCCATCAGCCGAATACAAGGACAGAGAGAGCAGTACTTC. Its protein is CAISRIQGQREQYF.

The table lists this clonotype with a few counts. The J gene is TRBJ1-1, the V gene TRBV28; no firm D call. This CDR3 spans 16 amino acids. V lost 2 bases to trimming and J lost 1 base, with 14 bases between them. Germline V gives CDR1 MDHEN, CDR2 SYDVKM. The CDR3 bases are TGTGCCAGCAGTTTAAGCCGGGGAGGTGGGAACACTGAAGCTTTCTTT. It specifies CASSLSRGGGNTEAFF.

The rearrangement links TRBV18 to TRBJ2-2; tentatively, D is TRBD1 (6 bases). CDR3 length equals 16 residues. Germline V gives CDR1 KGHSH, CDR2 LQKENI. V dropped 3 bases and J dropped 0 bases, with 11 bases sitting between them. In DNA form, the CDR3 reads TGTGCCAGCTCACCTCCGGGACAATCGAACACCGGGGAGCTGTTTTTT. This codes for CASSPPGQSNTGELFF.

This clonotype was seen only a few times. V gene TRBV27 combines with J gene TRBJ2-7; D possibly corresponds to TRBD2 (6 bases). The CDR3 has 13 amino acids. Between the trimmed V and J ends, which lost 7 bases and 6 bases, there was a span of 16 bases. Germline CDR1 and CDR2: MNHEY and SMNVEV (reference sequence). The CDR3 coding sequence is TGTGCCAGCATCGGCCTGGGGGGTCTCGAGCAGTACTTC. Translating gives CASIGLGGLEQYF.

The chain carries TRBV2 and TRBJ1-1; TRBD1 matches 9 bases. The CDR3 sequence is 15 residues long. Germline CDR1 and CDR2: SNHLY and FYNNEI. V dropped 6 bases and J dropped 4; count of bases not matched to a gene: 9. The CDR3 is CASRDRQGVGTEAFF. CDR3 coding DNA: TGTGCCAGCAGAGACAGACAGGGGGTGGGCACTGAAGCTTTCTTT.

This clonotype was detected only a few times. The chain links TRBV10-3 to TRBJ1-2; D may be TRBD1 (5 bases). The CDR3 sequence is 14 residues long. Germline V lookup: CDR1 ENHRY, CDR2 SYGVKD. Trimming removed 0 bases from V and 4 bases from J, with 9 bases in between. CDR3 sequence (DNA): TGTGCCATCAGTGAGTCGGGGGGTAGCTATGGCTACACCTTC. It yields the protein CAISESGGSYGYTF.

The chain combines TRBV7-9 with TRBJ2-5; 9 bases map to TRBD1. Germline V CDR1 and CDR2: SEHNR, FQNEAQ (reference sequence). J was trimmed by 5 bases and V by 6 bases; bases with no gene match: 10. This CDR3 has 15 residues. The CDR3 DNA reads TGTGCCAGCAGTCGACTACAGGGGGCCGGGGAGACCCAGTACTTC. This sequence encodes CASSRLQGAGETQYF.

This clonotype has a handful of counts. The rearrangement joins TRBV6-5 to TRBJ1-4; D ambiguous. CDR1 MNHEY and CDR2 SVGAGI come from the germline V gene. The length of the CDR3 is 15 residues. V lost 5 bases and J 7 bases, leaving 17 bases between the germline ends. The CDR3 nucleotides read TGTGCCAGCAGTCCTCTCACGCGGGGAAGTGAAAAACTGTTTTTT. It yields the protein CASSPLTRGSEKLFF.

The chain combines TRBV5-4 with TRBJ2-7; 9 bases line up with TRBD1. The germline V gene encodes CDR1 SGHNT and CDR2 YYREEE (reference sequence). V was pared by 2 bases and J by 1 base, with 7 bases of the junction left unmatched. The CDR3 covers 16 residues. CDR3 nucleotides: TGTGCCAGCAGCTTATCTCCGGGACAGGGATCCTACGAGCAGTACTTC. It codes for CASSLSPGQGSYEQYF.

CDR3 residues: CASSQVSEVGIQYF. CDR3 DNA sequence: TGTGCCAGCAGCCAGGTTAGCGAAGTGGGCATTCAGTACTTC. V gene TRBV3-1 combines with J gene TRBJ2-4; TRBD2 might be the D (5 bases). The CDR3 has 14 amino acids. Germline CDR1 LGHDT, CDR2 YNNKEL (reference sequence). V was trimmed by 3 bases and J by 9 bases, leaving 15 bases between them.

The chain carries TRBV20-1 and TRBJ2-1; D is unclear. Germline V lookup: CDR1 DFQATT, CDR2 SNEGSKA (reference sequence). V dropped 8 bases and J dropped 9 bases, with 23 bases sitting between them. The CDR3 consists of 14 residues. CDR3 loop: CSPIPRGLVGEQFF. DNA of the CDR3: TGCAGTCCAATACCACGTGGGCTCGTAGGTGAGCAGTTCTTC.

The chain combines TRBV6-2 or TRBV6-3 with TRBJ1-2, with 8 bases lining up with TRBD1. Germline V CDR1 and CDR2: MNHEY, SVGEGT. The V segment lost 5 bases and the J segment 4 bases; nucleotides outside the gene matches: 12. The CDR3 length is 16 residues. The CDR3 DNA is TGTGCCAGCAGTGATGGGACCGGGACAGGCCCCTATGGCTACACCTTC. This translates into CASSDGTGTGPYGYTF.

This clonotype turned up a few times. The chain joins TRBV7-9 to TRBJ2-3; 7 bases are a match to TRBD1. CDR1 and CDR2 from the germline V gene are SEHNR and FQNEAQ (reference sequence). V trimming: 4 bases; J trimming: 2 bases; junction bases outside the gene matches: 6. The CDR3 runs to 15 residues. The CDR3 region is CASSSNRGPTDTQYF. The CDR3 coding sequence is TGTGCCAGCAGCTCCAACAGGGGACCCACAGATACGCAGTATTTT.

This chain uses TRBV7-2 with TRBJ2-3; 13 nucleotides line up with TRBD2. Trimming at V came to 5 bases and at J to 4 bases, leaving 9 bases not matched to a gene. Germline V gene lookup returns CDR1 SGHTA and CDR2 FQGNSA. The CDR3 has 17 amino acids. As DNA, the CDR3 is TGTGCCAGCAGCATAAGGACTAGCGGGAGAGGCGCAGATACGCAGTATTTT. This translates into CASSIRTSGRGADTQYF.

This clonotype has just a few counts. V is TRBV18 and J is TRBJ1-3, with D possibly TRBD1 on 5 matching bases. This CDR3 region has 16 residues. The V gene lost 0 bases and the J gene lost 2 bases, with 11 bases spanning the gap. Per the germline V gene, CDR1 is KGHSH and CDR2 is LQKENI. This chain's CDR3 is CASSPPLPGPGNTIYF. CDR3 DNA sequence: TGTGCCAGCTCACCACCGTTACCGGGGCCTGGAAACACCATATATTTT.

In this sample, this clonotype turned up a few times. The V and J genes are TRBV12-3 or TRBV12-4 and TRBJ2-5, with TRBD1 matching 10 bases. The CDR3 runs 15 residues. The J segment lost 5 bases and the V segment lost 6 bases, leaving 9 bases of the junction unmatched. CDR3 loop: CASSTGTGESETQYF. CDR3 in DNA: TGTGCCAGCAGCACCGGGACAGGGGAAAGTGAGACCCAGTACTTC.

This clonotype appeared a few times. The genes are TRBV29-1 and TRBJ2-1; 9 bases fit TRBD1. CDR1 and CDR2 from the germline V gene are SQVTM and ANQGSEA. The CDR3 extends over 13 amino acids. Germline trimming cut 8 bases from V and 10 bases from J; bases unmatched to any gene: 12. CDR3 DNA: TGCAGCTACGGCAGCTTCGACAGGGGGGAGCAGTTCTTC. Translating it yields CSYGSFDRGEQFF.

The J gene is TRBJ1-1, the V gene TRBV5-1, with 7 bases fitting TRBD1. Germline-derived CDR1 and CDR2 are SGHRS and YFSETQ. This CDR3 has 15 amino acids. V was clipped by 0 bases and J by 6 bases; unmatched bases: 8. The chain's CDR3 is CASSLGGTGDPEAFF. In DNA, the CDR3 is TGCGCCAGCAGCTTGGGGGGTACAGGGGATCCTGAAGCTTTCTTT.

CDR3 residues: CASSLKFRAWETQYF. The CDR3 nucleotides are TGTGCCAGCAGTTTAAAGTTTAGGGCATGGGAGACCCAGTACTTC. V and J are TRBV28 and TRBJ2-5; D not resolved. CDR1 and CDR2 from the germline V gene are MDHEN and SYDVKM. This CDR3 contains 15 residues. Trimming took off 2 bases at V and 5 bases at J, with 15 bases between the two ends.

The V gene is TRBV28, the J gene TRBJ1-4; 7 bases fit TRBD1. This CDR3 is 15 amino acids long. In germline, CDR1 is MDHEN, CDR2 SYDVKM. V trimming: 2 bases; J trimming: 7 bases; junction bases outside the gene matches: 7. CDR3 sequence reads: CASSLTPGGGEKLFF. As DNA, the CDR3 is TGTGCCAGCAGTTTAACCCCAGGGGGGGGTGAAAAACTGTTTTTT.

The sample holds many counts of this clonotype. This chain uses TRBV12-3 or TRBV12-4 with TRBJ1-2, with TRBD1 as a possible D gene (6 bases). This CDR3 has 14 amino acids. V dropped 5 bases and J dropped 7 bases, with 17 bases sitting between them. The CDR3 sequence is CASSRSDRGPGYTF. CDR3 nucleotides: TGTGCCAGCAGTCGGTCGGACAGAGGGCCTGGCTACACCTTC.

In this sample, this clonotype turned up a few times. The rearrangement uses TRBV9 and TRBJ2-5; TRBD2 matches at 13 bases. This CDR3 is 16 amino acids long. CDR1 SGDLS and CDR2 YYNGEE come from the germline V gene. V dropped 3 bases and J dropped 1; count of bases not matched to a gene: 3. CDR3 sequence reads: CASSAWTSGGQETQYF. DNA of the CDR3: TGTGCCAGCAGCGCCTGGACTAGCGGGGGCCAAGAGACCCAGTACTTC.

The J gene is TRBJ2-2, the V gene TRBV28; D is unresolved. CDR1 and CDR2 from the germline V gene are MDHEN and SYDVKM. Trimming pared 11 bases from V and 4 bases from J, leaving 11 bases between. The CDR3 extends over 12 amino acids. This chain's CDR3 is CASRVGTGELFF. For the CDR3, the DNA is TGTGCCTCACGGGTCGGCACCGGGGAGCTGTTTTTT.

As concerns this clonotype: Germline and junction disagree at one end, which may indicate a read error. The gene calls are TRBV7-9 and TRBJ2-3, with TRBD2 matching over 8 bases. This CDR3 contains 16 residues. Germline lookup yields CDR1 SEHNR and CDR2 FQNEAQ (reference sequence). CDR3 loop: CASSPASGGSTATQYF. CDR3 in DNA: TGTGCCAGCAGCCCCGCGAGCGGGGGCAGCACAGCTACGCAGTATTTT.

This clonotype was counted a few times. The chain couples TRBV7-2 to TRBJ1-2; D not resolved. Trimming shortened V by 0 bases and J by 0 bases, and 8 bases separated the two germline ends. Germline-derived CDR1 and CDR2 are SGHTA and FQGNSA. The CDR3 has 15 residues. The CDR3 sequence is CASSLASETNYGYTF. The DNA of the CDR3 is TGTGCCAGCAGCTTAGCGTCAGAGACTAACTATGGCTACACCTTC.

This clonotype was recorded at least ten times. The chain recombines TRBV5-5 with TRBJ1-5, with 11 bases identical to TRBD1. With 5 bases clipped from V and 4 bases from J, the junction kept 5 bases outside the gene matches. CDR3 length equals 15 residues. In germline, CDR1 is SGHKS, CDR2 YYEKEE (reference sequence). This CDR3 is CASSLGTGGNQPQHF. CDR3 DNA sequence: TGTGCCAGCAGTCTGGGGACAGGGGGAAATCAGCCCCAGCATTTT.

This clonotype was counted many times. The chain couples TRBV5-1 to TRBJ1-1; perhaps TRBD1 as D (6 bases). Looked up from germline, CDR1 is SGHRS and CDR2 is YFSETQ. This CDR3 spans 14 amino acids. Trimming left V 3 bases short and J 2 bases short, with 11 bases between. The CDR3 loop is CASSSLQGNTEAFF. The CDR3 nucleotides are TGCGCCAGCAGCTCACTACAGGGCAACACTGAAGCTTTCTTT.

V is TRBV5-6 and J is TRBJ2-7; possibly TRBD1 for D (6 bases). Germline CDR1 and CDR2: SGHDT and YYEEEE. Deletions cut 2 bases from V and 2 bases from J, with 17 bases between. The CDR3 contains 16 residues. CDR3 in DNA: TGTGCCAGCAGCTTTCCCACCGGGCAGGGGCCCTACGAGCAGTACTTC. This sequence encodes CASSFPTGQGPYEQYF.

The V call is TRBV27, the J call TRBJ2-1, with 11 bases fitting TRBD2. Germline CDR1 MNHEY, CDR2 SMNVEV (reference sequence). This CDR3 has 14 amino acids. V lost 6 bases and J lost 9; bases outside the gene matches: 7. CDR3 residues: CASSVAGGPSEQFF. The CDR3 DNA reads TGTGCCAGCAGCGTAGCGGGAGGGCCTTCTGAGCAGTTCTTC.

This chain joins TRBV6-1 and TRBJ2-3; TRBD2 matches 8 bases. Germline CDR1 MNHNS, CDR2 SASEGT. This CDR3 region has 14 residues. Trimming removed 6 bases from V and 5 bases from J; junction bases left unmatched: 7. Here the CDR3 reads CASRSSGPGDTQYF. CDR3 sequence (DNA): TGTGCCAGCAGGTCTAGCGGGCCAGGAGATACGCAGTATTTT.